The 27 T cell receptor beta chains presented below share a single source sample, sequenced in a study of blood T cell repertoires in COVID-19. This table comes from immunoSEQ multiplex PCR, and its TCRdb copy is limited to in-frame clones, with some not included. The sample carries hundreds of thousands of clones, about 89% recorded once. Sequenced: peripheral blood. The origin of the receptors is a woman aged 25 to 45 with acute or convalescent COVID-19.

The chain couples TRBV3-1 (or the pseudogene TRBV3-2) to TRBJ2-7, with D possibly matching TRBD2 (6 bases). The CDR3 has 15 amino acids. Trimming shortened V by 4 bases and J by 0 bases, and 13 bases separated the two germline ends. Germline CDR1 is LGHDT and CDR2 is YNNKEL (reference sequence). For the CDR3, the DNA is TGTGCCAGCAGCCGCGCGGCGGGGCCCTCCTACGAGCAGTACTTC. Protein sequence: CASSRAAGPSYEQYF.

This clone was seen only once. This chain connects TRBV7-9 to TRBJ2-1; 7 bases align to TRBD2. CDR1 SEHNR and CDR2 FQNEAQ come from the germline V gene (reference sequence). Trimming at V came to 2 bases and at J to 1 base, leaving 2 bases not matched to a gene. CDR3 length: 15 residues. The CDR3 here is CASSLTGGSYNEQFF. DNA for the CDR3: TGTGCCAGCAGCTTAACCGGGGGGTCCTACAATGAGCAGTTCTTC. Variable domain in full (rest from reference TRBV7-9 and TRBJ2-1): DTGVSQNPRHKITKRGQNVTFRCDPISEHNRLYWYRQTLGQGPEFLTYFQNEAQLEKSRLLSDRFSAERPKGSFSTLEIQRTEQGDSAMYLCASSLTGGSYNEQFFGPGTRLTVL.

The genes are TRBV30 and TRBJ1-1; 9 bases agree with TRBD1. Trimming cost V 3 bases and J 5 bases; bases outside gene matches: 10. CDR1 and CDR2 from the germline V gene are GTSNPN and SVGIG (reference sequence). CDR3 length: 15 amino acids. CDR3 sequence (DNA): TGTGCCTGGAGGCCCCGGGACAGGGAGAGTACTGAAGCTTTCTTT. This sequence encodes CAWRPRDRESTEAFF. Filled out from reference TRBV30 and TRBJ1-1, the complete variable domain reads SQTIHQWPATLVQPVGSPLSLECTVEGTSNPNLYWYRQAAGRGLQLLFYSVGIGQISSEVPQNLSASRPQDRQFILSSKKLLLSDSGFYLCAWRPRDRESTEAFFGQGTRLTVV.

V is TRBV24-1 and J is TRBJ2-1, with a possible D match to TRBD2 (5 bases). The germline V and J ends were trimmed by 6 bases and 6 bases, with 17 bases remaining between them. The CDR3 covers 15 residues. The germline V gene encodes CDR1 KGHDR and CDR2 SFDVKD. DNA of the CDR3: TGTGCCACCAGTTCCGGACTCAATTCTGGCAATGAGCAGTTCTTC. The encoded protein is CATSSGLNSGNEQFF.

The chain joins TRBV2 to TRBJ2-2; TRBD1 matches at 9 bases. In germline, CDR1 is SNHLY, CDR2 FYNNEI. V was pared by 4 bases and J by 2 bases, with 5 bases of the junction left unmatched. The CDR3 runs 16 residues. This CDR3 is CASSGWDRVNTGELFF. In DNA form, the CDR3 reads TGTGCCAGCAGTGGCTGGGACAGGGTCAACACCGGGGAGCTGTTTTTT.

This rearrangement joins TRBV13 to TRBJ2-7, with D perhaps TRBD2 (5 bases). Germline V gene sequence: CDR1 PRHDT, CDR2 FYEKMQ (reference sequence). This CDR3 is built from 13 residues. Trimming removed 4 bases at V and 1 base at J, with 8 bases between. CDR3 protein: CASSSEGSYEQYF. The CDR3 region has the DNA TGTGCCAGCAGCTCAGAGGGTTCCTACGAGCAGTACTTC.

V usage is TRBV10-1 and J usage is TRBJ1-1; a weak D match, TRBD1 (6 bases). The germline V gene has CDR1 WNHNN and CDR2 SYGVQD (reference sequence). V dropped 3 bases and J dropped 7 bases, with 15 bases sitting between them. The CDR3 is made up of 14 amino acids. The CDR3 sequence: CASSDGQPYSEAFF. The CDR3, as DNA: TGCGCCAGCAGTGATGGACAGCCCTATAGTGAAGCTTTCTTT.

This clone showed up just once. This rearrangement joins TRBV7-8 to TRBJ2-6, with 7 bases matching TRBD1. Looked up from germline, CDR1 is SGHVS and CDR2 is FQNEAQ. This CDR3 has 21 amino acids. J was trimmed by 0 bases and V by 0 bases; bases with no gene match: 14. This CDR3 is CASSLALRQGATISGANVLTF. The CDR3, as DNA: TGTGCCAGCAGCTTAGCGTTGAGACAGGGAGCCACCATCTCTGGGGCCAACGTCCTGACTTTC.

The J gene is TRBJ2-2, the V gene TRBV9, with D maybe TRBD1 (5 bases). Trimming stripped 4 bases from V and 1 base from J, with 11 bases between. The CDR3 length is 15 residues. The germline V gene encodes CDR1 SGDLS and CDR2 YYNGEE. CDR3 protein: CASSKGRGNTGELFF. CDR3 DNA sequence: TGTGCCAGCAGCAAAGGAAGGGGGAACACCGGGGAGCTGTTTTTT.

The rearrangement uses TRBV4-1 and TRBJ2-5; D is perhaps TRBD2 (5 bases). CDR1 and CDR2 (germline): MGHRA, YSYEKL. V was cut by 4 bases and J by 4 bases, with 13 bases left in between. This CDR3 has 14 amino acids. This CDR3 reads CASSPLGSVETQYF. The CDR3 DNA is TGCGCCAGCAGCCCACTAGGGAGTGTAGAGACCCAGTACTTC.

The chain carries TRBV15 and TRBJ1-1, with no clear D. Germline V gene sequence: CDR1 LNHNV, CDR2 YYDKDF (reference sequence). There are 21 residues in the CDR3. The V end lost 0 bases, the J end lost 0 bases, and 26 bases lay between the germline ends. Here the CDR3 reads CATSRDAYLIVGTGMNTEAFF. The DNA of the CDR3 is TGTGCCACCAGCAGAGATGCGTATTTAATTGTCGGAACGGGAATGAACACTGAAGCTTTCTTT.

V gene TRBV2 combines with J gene TRBJ2-1; D gene uncertain. CDR3 length equals 11 residues. The V gene lost 6 bases and the J gene lost 11 bases, with 11 bases spanning the gap. Germline assignment: CDR1 SNHLY and CDR2 FYNNEI. CDR3 in amino acids: CASSVIAQQFF. The CDR3 coding sequence is TGTGCCAGCAGCGTAATCGCGCAGCAGTTCTTC.

V is TRBV7-9 and J is TRBJ1-2; 7 bases match TRBD1. Looked up from germline, CDR1 is SEHNR and CDR2 is FQNEAQ (reference sequence). CDR3 length: 14 amino acids. V was clipped by 6 bases and J by 3 bases; unmatched bases: 7. CDR3 in DNA: TGTGCCAGCAGGCAACCTGGGACAGACTATGGCTACACCTTC. Encoded protein: CASRQPGTDYGYTF.

This clone was recorded once. CDR3 loop: CATSDASGGAYEQFF. DNA of the CDR3: TGTGCCACCAGTGATGCTAGCGGGGGGGCCTATGAGCAGTTCTTC. The chain has TRBV24-1 and TRBJ2-1, with 12 bases matching TRBD2. The germline CDR1 and CDR2 sequences are KGHDR and SFDVKD. There are 15 residues in the CDR3. V shed 3 bases and J 8 bases; nucleotides not matched to a gene: 4.

The genes are TRBV19 and TRBJ1-2, with D tentatively TRBD1 (5 bases). This CDR3 is built from 14 residues. V was shortened by 3 bases and J by 3 bases, with 11 bases between the two germline ends. Germline loops: CDR1 LNHDA, CDR2 SQIVND (reference sequence). This chain's CDR3 is CASSMVSGDYGYTF. CDR3 coding DNA: TGTGCCAGTAGTATGGTTTCGGGGGACTATGGCTACACCTTC.

The chain uses TRBV9 and TRBJ2-1, with 12 bases aligning to TRBD2. The V and J ends lost 0 bases and 11 bases, in that order; junction bases with no gene match: 6. Per the germline V gene, CDR1 is SGDLS and CDR2 is YYNGEE. The CDR3 is 15 residues long. The CDR3: CASSVGLAGALQQFF. CDR3 bases: TGTGCCAGCAGCGTAGGACTAGCGGGGGCCCTCCAGCAGTTCTTC.

The V call is TRBV20-1, the J call TRBJ1-1; D gene uncertain. Germline V gene sequence: CDR1 DFQATT, CDR2 SNEGSKA (reference sequence). The CDR3 spans 11 residues. V dropped 5 bases and J dropped 7 bases, with 11 bases sitting between them. The CDR3, as DNA: TGCAGTGCTCGAGGTAGCCTTGAAGCTTTCTTT. It is translated as CSARGSLEAFF.

The chain couples TRBV19 to TRBJ2-7, with D possibly being TRBD1 (5 bases). CDR1 and CDR2 (germline): LNHDA, SQIVND (reference sequence). The CDR3 is made up of 18 amino acids. With 4 bases removed from V and 0 bases from J, the gap between germline ends came to 22 bases. The CDR3 DNA follows: TGTGCCAGTAGTACCGCCCTGACAGACCCGAGGAGCTCCTACGAGCAGTACTTC. It yields the protein CASSTALTDPRSSYEQYF.

The DNA of the CDR3 is TGTGCCAGTAGGGGAAACAGGGACTACGATAAACCTTCGGGGGTGAACACTGAAGCTTTCTTT. Its translation is CASRGNRDYDKPSGVNTEAFF. The rearrangement joins TRBV2 to TRBJ1-1, with a weak D call TRBD1 (6 bases). The germline gives CDR1 SNHLY, CDR2 FYNNEI. The CDR3 runs 21 residues. V lost 9 bases to trimming and J lost 0 bases, with 35 bases between them.

In this sample, this clone turned up once. The chain links TRBV10-2 to TRBJ2-1, with 11 bases matching TRBD2. Germline V lookup: CDR1 WSHSY, CDR2 SAAADI. This CDR3 contains 20 residues. V lost 7 bases to trimming and J lost 4 bases; unmatched junction nucleotides: 21. The CDR3 protein is CASKGIQGASGGPYYNEQFF. The CDR3 DNA sequence: TGCGCCAGCAAGGGGATACAGGGGGCTAGCGGGGGGCCCTATTACAATGAGCAGTTCTTC.

V and J are TRBV14 and TRBJ2-2; D not resolved. V shed 1 base and J shed 7 bases, with 7 bases lying between them. The CDR3 contains 13 residues. From germline, CDR1 is SGHDN and CDR2 FVKESK. This CDR3 is CASSQVHYGELFF. In nucleotides, the CDR3 is TGTGCCAGCAGCCAAGTTCACTACGGGGAGCTGTTTTTT.

This clone occurred once. The rearrangement links TRBV6-5 to TRBJ1-5; TRBD1 matches 7 bases. Germline lookup yields CDR1 MNHEY and CDR2 SVGAGI. V lost 6 bases, J lost 3 bases, and 5 bases stayed unmatched. This CDR3 spans 14 amino acids. Here the CDR3 reads CASRQGQFNQPQHF. The CDR3, as DNA: TGTGCCAGCAGACAGGGACAGTTCAATCAGCCCCAGCATTTT.

The J gene is TRBJ2-5, the V gene TRBV28, with 9 nucleotides matching TRBD2. After removal of 2 bases from V and 3 bases from J, the junction contained 7 bases not matched to a gene. The CDR3 loop spans 16 amino acids. Germline assignment: CDR1 MDHEN and CDR2 SYDVKM. This CDR3 is CASSLVSGGLKETQYF. The CDR3 DNA follows: TGTGCCAGCAGTTTAGTTAGCGGGGGCCTCAAAGAGACCCAGTACTTC.

This chain uses TRBV9 with TRBJ2-3; 7 bases map to TRBD2. The CDR3 spans 15 residues. The junction had 10 bases not matched to a gene; V was cut back by 3 bases and J by 6 bases. The germline V gene has CDR1 SGDLS and CDR2 YYNGEE. The CDR3 is CASSAMGGVTDTQYF. Written as DNA, the CDR3 is TGTGCCAGCAGCGCAATGGGAGGGGTTACGGATACGCAGTATTTT.

V and J are TRBV4-1 and TRBJ1-6; D might be TRBD1 (5 bases). The CDR3 is 17 amino acids. Trimming pared 0 bases from V and 9 bases from J, leaving 18 bases between. Per germline, CDR1 MGHRA and CDR2 YSYEKL. The CDR3 coding sequence is TGCGCCAGCAGCCAAGAACCCAACAGGCTCCTAACTTCACCCCTCCACTTT. It yields the protein CASSQEPNRLLTSPLHF.

The rearrangement joins TRBV20-1 to TRBJ2-3; D gene uncertain. V was cut by 3 bases and J by 2 bases, with 12 bases left in between. CDR3 length: 14 residues. Germline V gene data show CDR1 as DFQATT and CDR2 as SNEGSKA (reference sequence). CDR3 protein: CSASYSTPTDTQYF. The CDR3 DNA sequence: TGCAGTGCTAGTTACAGCACGCCCACAGATACGCAGTATTTT.

The rearrangement joins TRBV2 to TRBJ2-7; a possible D gene is TRBD2 (6 bases). The CDR3 is made up of 13 amino acids. Germline CDR1 and CDR2: SNHLY and FYNNEI. V gave up 5 bases and J gave up 5 bases, with 13 bases separating them. CDR3 amino acids: CASSLAESHEQYF. In DNA, the CDR3 is TGTGCCAGCAGTTTAGCGGAGTCCCACGAGCAGTACTTC. Filled out from reference TRBV2 and TRBJ2-7, the complete variable domain reads EPEVTQTPSHQVTQMGQEVILRCVPISNHLYFYWYRQILGQKVEFLVSFYNNEISEKSEIFDDQFSVERPDGSNFTLKIRSTKLEDSAMYFCASSLAESHEQYFGPGTRLTVT.